These 19 T cell receptor beta chains came from one sample sequenced in a study of blood T cell dynamics during melanoma immunotherapy. This sample's time point: week 3, after first cycle of checkpoint inhibitor. Method: immunoSEQ multiplex PCR; TCRdb's copy keeps in-frame clones and lacks some. Of some 10,000 clones detected, about 90% appear once; the ten largest clones hold 6.9%. The sequences come from blood, collected from a patient treated with checkpoint blockade. These receptors were obtained from a human donor with melanoma.

The gene calls are TRBV4-1 and TRBJ2-2; D remains ambiguous. V gave up 1 base and J gave up 3 bases, with 6 bases separating them. This CDR3 region has 14 residues. CDR1 MGHRA and CDR2 YSYEKL come from the germline V gene. DNA for the CDR3: TGCGCCAGCAGCCAAGGGTACGACACCGGGGAGCTGTTTTTT. This sequence encodes CASSQGYDTGELFF.

V is TRBV7-9 and J is TRBJ2-7; D perhaps matches TRBD2 (5 bases). Trimming cost V 1 base and J 13 bases, with 17 bases left between them. CDR3 size: 13 residues. Germline V CDR1 and CDR2: SEHNR, FQNEAQ (reference sequence). Here the CDR3 reads CASSLDLAWTLYV. Written as DNA, the CDR3 is TGTGCCAGCAGCTTAGATCTTGCGTGGACTCTATACGTC.

This chain links TRBV19 with TRBJ1-6; TRBD1 matches 7 bases. Losses at the gene ends were 11 bases for V and 9 bases for J; bases not matched to a gene: 25. Germline V gene data show CDR1 as LNHDA and CDR2 as SQIVND (reference sequence). CDR3 length: 18 amino acids. CDR3 sequence: CAFSGQDYYEGPVSPLHF. The CDR3 DNA follows: TGTGCCTTTAGCGGACAGGATTATTATGAAGGGCCCGTTTCACCCCTCCACTTT.

The V gene is TRBV5-5, the J gene TRBJ1-4; D ambiguous. The CDR3 extends over 16 amino acids. Germline values: CDR1 SGHKS, CDR2 YYEKEE (reference sequence). The ends were cut back, 0 bases at V and 4 bases at J, with 13 bases in the middle. The CDR3 region is CASSLEVRHLNEKLFF. The DNA of the CDR3 is TGTGCCAGCAGCTTGGAAGTACGGCACCTTAATGAAAAACTGTTTTTT. The full variable domain, rest sourced from reference TRBV5-5 and TRBJ1-4, is DAGVTQSPTHLIKTRGQQVTLRCSPISGHKSVSWYQQVLGQGPQFIFQYYEKEERGRGNFPDRFSARQFPNYSSELNVNALLLGDSALYLCASSLEVRHLNEKLFFGSGTQLSVL.

The rearrangement links TRBV4-3 to TRBJ2-3; 11 bases fit TRBD1. V was clipped by 4 bases and J by 4 bases; unmatched bases: 7. From germline, CDR1 is LGHNA and CDR2 YSLEER. This CDR3 has 16 residues. The CDR3 bases are TGCGCCAGCAGCCCCAGGACAGGGGGCTTTTCAGATACGCAGTATTTT. It translates to CASSPRTGGFSDTQYF.

This clone appeared a single time. Written as DNA, the CDR3 is TGCGCCAGCAGCCAAGATGCGGGATACTCTGGAAACACCATATATTTT. The encoded protein is CASSQDAGYSGNTIYF. The chain recombines TRBV4-1 with TRBJ1-3; D not certain. The CDR3 is 16 amino acids. V gave up 0 bases and J gave up 0 bases, with 9 bases separating them. Germline V gives CDR1 MGHRA, CDR2 YSYEKL.

The chain combines TRBV2 with TRBJ1-6; D is unclear. V was pared by 6 bases and J by 9 bases, with 15 bases between. CDR1 and CDR2 from the germline V gene are SNHLY and FYNNEI. The CDR3 sequence is 14 residues long. In nucleotides, the CDR3 is TGTGCCAGCAGGAGAGATATCAGCGGTTCACCCCTCCACTTT. Translated: CASRRDISGSPLHF.

This chain connects TRBV5-1 to TRBJ1-1; D possibly corresponds to TRBD1 (5 bases). The CDR3 has 13 amino acids. Trimming took 4 bases from V and 3 from J, leaving 10 bases between them. CDR1 and CDR2 (germline): SGHRS, YFSETQ. CDR3 DNA: TGCGCCAGCAGCCTGGGACGTTACACTGAAGCTTTCTTT. It is translated as CASSLGRYTEAFF.

The J gene is TRBJ2-7, the V gene TRBV19; D remains ambiguous. The germline gives CDR1 LNHDA, CDR2 SQIVND (reference sequence). CDR3 length: 14 amino acids. Between the trimmed V and J ends, which lost 6 bases and 0 bases, there was a span of 12 bases. The CDR3 region has the DNA TGTGCCAGTAGACGCTCGGGCCGCTCCTACGAGCAGTACTTC. Residues: CASRRSGRSYEQYF.

This chain links TRBV27 with TRBJ2-7; 11 bases map to TRBD2. The CDR3 sequence is 15 residues long. Germline CDR1 and CDR2: MNHEY and SMNVEV (reference sequence). After removal of 5 bases from V and 6 bases from J, the junction contained 9 bases not matched to a gene. CDR3 DNA: TGTGCCAGCAGTCCTAGACTAGCGGGGTCAGCCGAGCAGTACTTC. Amino acid sequence: CASSPRLAGSAEQYF.

The chain is built from TRBV19 and TRBJ2-5; D gene unclear. Between the trimmed V and J ends, which lost 3 bases and 5 bases, there was a span of 10 bases. Germline V gene sequence: CDR1 LNHDA, CDR2 SQIVND (reference sequence). The CDR3 extends over 13 amino acids. CDR3 coding DNA: TGTGCCAGTAGTATTATGGGTTTCGAGACCCAGTACTTC. Translated, it gives CASSIMGFETQYF.

The V call is TRBV2, the J call TRBJ2-3, with D perhaps being TRBD1 or TRBD2 (6 bases each). Trimming removed 10 bases from V and 3 bases from J, with 20 bases in between. This CDR3 spans 15 amino acids. Per germline, CDR1 SNHLY and CDR2 FYNNEI. The CDR3 DNA follows: TGTGCCACGACTCCACCGACAGGAGGGACAGATACGCAGTATTTT. This translates into CATTPPTGGTDTQYF.

The rearrangement joins TRBV6-1 to TRBJ1-2, with D perhaps TRBD1 (5 bases). In germline, CDR1 is MNHNS, CDR2 SASEGT. V dropped 4 bases and J dropped 1 base, with 7 bases sitting between them. This CDR3 has 13 amino acids. The CDR3 DNA reads as TGTGCCAGCAGTGGCAGGGTTAACTATGGCTACACCTTC. This gives the protein CASSGRVNYGYTF.

The chain recombines TRBV2 with TRBJ2-3; 7 nucleotides agree with TRBD2. The CDR3 is made up of 13 amino acids. Germline assignment: CDR1 SNHLY and CDR2 FYNNEI. V gave up 4 bases and J gave up 7 bases; unmatched junction bases: 5. As DNA, the CDR3 is TGTGCCAGCAGTGCGGCGCGGGGGAATACGCAGTATTTT. The encoded protein is CASSAARGNTQYF.

The rearrangement uses TRBV7-2 and TRBJ2-1; 8 bases align to TRBD2. Germline CDR1 reads SGHTA; CDR2 reads FQGNSA. Trimming took 4 bases from V and 4 from J; bases not matched to a gene: 9. The CDR3 has 16 amino acids. The CDR3 here is CASSSGGRGGYNEQFF. CDR3 bases: TGTGCCAGCAGCTCAGGAGGACGGGGGGGTTACAATGAGCAGTTCTTC.

V gene TRBV19 combines with J gene TRBJ1-5, with D unresolved. The V and J ends lost 8 bases and 2 bases respectively, with 13 bases between them. This CDR3 is built from 14 residues. Germline CDR1 LNHDA, CDR2 SQIVND (reference sequence). The CDR3 reads CASSEGFGNQPQHF. The CDR3 DNA reads as TGTGCCAGTTCTGAAGGGTTCGGCAATCAGCCCCAGCATTTT.

The chain joins TRBV9 to TRBJ1-2; 7 bases are shared with TRBD1. Germline trimming cut 3 bases from V and 3 bases from J; bases unmatched to any gene: 5. CDR1 is SGDLS, CDR2 YYNGEE, per germline. This CDR3 contains 14 residues. CDR3 region: CASSAQGGDYGYTF. CDR3 nucleotide sequence: TGTGCCAGCAGCGCCCAGGGGGGGGACTATGGCTACACCTTC. The whole variable domain, filled in from reference TRBV9 and TRBJ1-2, reads DSGVTQTPKHLITATGQRVTLRCSPRSGDLSVYWYQQSLDQGLQFLIQYYNGEERAKGNILERFSAQQFPDLHSELNLSSLELGDSALYFCASSAQGGDYGYTFGSGTRLTVV.

This chain links TRBV6-5 with TRBJ1-1; D might be TRBD1 (5 bases). Trimming shortened V by 2 bases and J by 8 bases, and 9 bases separated the two germline ends. The V gene's germline CDR1 is MNHEY and CDR2 SVGAGI. The length of the CDR3 is 12 residues. The CDR3 spells CASSYDRMEAFF. CDR3 sequence (DNA): TGTGCCAGCAGTTACGACAGAATGGAAGCTTTCTTT.

This chain joins TRBV7-9 and TRBJ1-1; D call uncertain. Per the germline V gene, CDR1 is SEHNR and CDR2 is FQNEAQ (reference sequence). The CDR3 has 11 amino acids. Written as DNA, the CDR3 is TGTGCTAGCGACCGGGGCACTGAAGCTTTCTTT. Translated: CASDRGTEAFF.